Following are 16 T cell receptor beta chains from one sample sequenced in a study of early T cells in non-severe SARS-CoV-2 infection. TCRdb re-derived calls from the 5' RACE reads in MiXCR, one entry per CDR3 protein. This table has around 55,000 distinct CDR3 sequences, 9.5% to 15% appearing once. The sample consisted of whole blood. These receptors originate from an adult who was a healthcare worker with PCR-confirmed SARS-CoV-2 infection or an uninfected control (not recorded which).

The chain is built from TRBV10-3 and TRBJ1-3; D is ambiguous. This CDR3 contains 13 residues. Trimming cost V 3 bases and J 2 bases, with 5 bases left between them. CDR1 ENHRY and CDR2 SYGVKD come from the germline V gene. Written as DNA, the CDR3 is TGTGCCATCAGTGAAATGCCTGGAAACACCATATATTTT. It codes for CAISEMPGNTIYF.

There are a few counts of this clonotype. No conserved phenylalanine or tryptophan is present at the end of the CDR3, so a read error is the likely explanation. The DNA is omitted, as the CDR3 cannot be located on it reliably, and the CDR3 follows TCRdb's listing. The chain has TRBV2 and TRBJ2-7; TRBD2 reflects the table's D call only, with no check against the DNA. CDR1 is SNHLY, CDR2 FYNNEI, per germline. The length of the CDR3 is 13 amino acids, counting both ends. The CDR3 spells CASRLSGTSGSRT.

This chain joins TRBV4-2 and TRBJ2-7; 15 nucleotides match TRBD2. The V segment lost 1 base and the J segment 4 bases; nucleotides outside the gene matches: 5. Germline V gives CDR1 LGHNA, CDR2 YNFKEQ. This CDR3 has 17 amino acids. For the CDR3, the DNA is TGTGCCAGCAGCCAAGGGGGACTAGCGGGAGGCGGGTACGAGCAGTACTTC. Its protein product is CASSQGGLAGGGYEQYF.

The chain couples TRBV7-6 to TRBJ2-5; TRBD2 aligns across 8 bases. The CDR3 length is 16 residues. V lost 3 bases and J lost 2; bases outside the gene matches: 8. Per germline, CDR1 SGHVS and CDR2 FNYEAQ. In DNA form, the CDR3 reads TGTGCCAGCAGCTTGAGAACTAGCGGCCCACAAGAGACCCAGTACTTC. It yields the protein CASSLRTSGPQETQYF.

V is TRBV4-1 and J is TRBJ2-7; D possibly corresponds to TRBD2 (6 bases). Germline V gene data show CDR1 as MGHRA and CDR2 as YSYEKL. The CDR3 has 16 amino acids. Deletions cut 1 base from V and 5 bases from J, with 18 bases between. The DNA of the CDR3 is TGCGCCAGCAGCCAAGGCTTAGCTACTAGCTTCCACGAGCAGTACTTC. Its protein is CASSQGLATSFHEQYF.

The V and J genes are TRBV11-2 and TRBJ1-2; 10 nucleotides align to TRBD1. This CDR3 is built from 14 residues. The V gene's germline CDR1 is SGHAT and CDR2 FQNNGV. After removal of 5 bases from V and 4 bases from J, the junction contained 4 bases not matched to a gene. The CDR3 reads CASSPGQGPYGYTF. The CDR3, as DNA: TGTGCCAGCAGCCCGGGACAGGGGCCCTATGGCTACACCTTC.

This clonotype was detected only a few times. This chain joins TRBV6-5 and TRBJ2-5; tentatively, D is TRBD1 (5 bases). Germline V gene lookup returns CDR1 MNHEY and CDR2 SVGAGI. The length of the CDR3 is 13 residues. The V gene lost 8 bases and the J gene lost 5 bases, with 15 bases spanning the gap. The DNA of the CDR3 is TGTGCCAGCGGCCCAGGGATGGGGGAGACCCAGTACTTC. Its protein is CASGPGMGETQYF.

The gene calls are TRBV10-3 and TRBJ2-5; the D gene is possibly TRBD2 (6 bases). In germline, CDR1 is ENHRY, CDR2 SYGVKD. This CDR3 has 14 residues. Trimming took 5 bases from V and 3 from J, leaving 13 bases between them. The CDR3: CAISSSTGEETQYF. For the CDR3, the DNA is TGTGCCATCAGTTCCTCGACGGGAGAAGAGACCCAGTACTTC.

This clonotype was seen many times. This chain connects TRBV20-1 to TRBJ2-3, with D possibly called TRBD1 or TRBD2 (6 bases each). V dropped 5 bases and J dropped 0 bases, with 15 bases sitting between them. CDR1 and CDR2 from the germline V gene are DFQATT and SNEGSKA (reference sequence). The CDR3 is 15 residues long. The CDR3 is CSAPPGGGSTDTQYF. In DNA form, the CDR3 reads TGCAGTGCTCCCCCCGGGGGCGGGAGCACAGATACGCAGTATTTT.

The chain links TRBV12-3 or TRBV12-4 to TRBJ1-1, with a weak D call TRBD1 (5 bases). Trimming pared 3 bases from V and 7 bases from J, leaving 15 bases between. This CDR3 comprises 14 residues. The CDR3 DNA sequence: TGTGCCAGCAGTTTGCCCCCAGGGAGGAGTGAAGCTTTCTTT. As protein: CASSLPPGRSEAFF.

Concerning this clonotype itself: The junction shows a germline mismatch at one end, possibly a read error. The J gene is TRBJ2-5, the V gene TRBV28; 14 nucleotides match TRBD2. CDR3 length equals 10 residues. Germline-derived CDR1 and CDR2 are MDHEN and SYDVKM. The CDR3 coding sequence is TGTGCCAGCAGTTGGACTAGCGGGGGGTTC. Amino acids: CASSWTSGGF.

This clonotype was observed a few times. This sequence joins TRBV10-3 and TRBJ2-7; D might be TRBD1 or TRBD2, each matching 5 bases. V lost 11 bases and J 8 bases, leaving 25 bases between the germline ends. The germline gives CDR1 ENHRY, CDR2 SYGVKD. This CDR3 contains 14 residues. CDR3 nucleotide sequence: TGTGCCGTCTCCTCCGGGACCACGTCGATGAAGCAGTACTTC. Protein sequence: CAVSSGTTSMKQYF.

This clonotype has at least ten counts. This chain uses TRBV4-1 with TRBJ2-7; 12 bases match TRBD2. The germline gives CDR1 MGHRA, CDR2 YSYEKL. The CDR3 covers 15 residues. V dropped 4 bases and J dropped 2; count of bases not matched to a gene: 3. The CDR3 DNA reads as TGCGCCAGCAGCCCATGGACTAGCGGGACCTACGAGCAGTACTTC. It encodes CASSPWTSGTYEQYF.

This clonotype showed up just a few times. The chain has TRBV3-1 and TRBJ2-7; D gene unclear. Between the trimmed V and J ends, which lost 8 bases and 1 base, there was a span of 12 bases. The CDR3 has 13 residues. Germline CDR1 and CDR2: LGHDT and YNNKEL (reference sequence). The CDR3 loop is CASGIGVSYEQYF. CDR3 DNA: TGTGCCAGCGGAATTGGGGTATCCTACGAGCAGTACTTC.

This clonotype came up many times. CDR3 residues: CASSLTSGSMETQYF. DNA of the CDR3: TGTGCCAGCAGCTTGACTAGCGGTTCTATGGAGACCCAGTACTTC. This chain links TRBV7-3 with TRBJ2-5, with 9 bases identical to TRBD2. Germline trimming cut 3 bases from V and 5 bases from J; bases unmatched to any gene: 7. Germline CDR1 is SGHTA and CDR2 is FQGTGA. The CDR3 is 15 amino acids.

This chain joins TRBV5-1 and TRBJ2-1, with D perhaps TRBD1 or TRBD2 (5 bases each). V was pared by 4 bases and J by 0 bases, with 14 bases between. The CDR3 runs to 16 residues. Germline values: CDR1 SGHRS, CDR2 YFSETQ. CDR3 DNA: TGCGCCAGCAGCCGGGGCCCCATTCTCTCCTACAATGAGCAGTTCTTC. This translates into CASSRGPILSYNEQFF.